This TCR beta chain was observed in a study of Ad26.COV2.S vaccination and SARS-CoV-2 variants. As for the study in general: Doses of Ad26.COV2.S were injected into muscle once or twice, 56 days apart. Findings and limits, study-wide: It was reported that spike-specific CD8+ and CD4+ T cell responses were substantially broad after vaccination.

Treatment of the sample: 15 to 20 received Ad26.COV2.S at low or high dose, single or two shots; several received placebo; per-sample allocation not given. Following the first vaccine or placebo injection, samples were taken on day 63. This CDR3 region has 16 residues. Germline lookup yields CDR1 MGHDK and CDR2 SYGVNS. Trimming cost V 5 bases and J 0 bases, with 15 bases left between them. This table comes from immunoSEQ multiplex PCR, and its TCRdb copy is limited to in-frame clones, with some not included. This table has about 400,000 clones, approximately 91% appearing once. Note on this clone: The antigen remains undetermined.

This chain connects TRBV25-1 to TRBJ2-3, with D perhaps TRBD2 (5 bases). This specimen consisted of peripheral blood, obtained in a trial of Ad26.COV2.S vaccine versus placebo. This TCR was recovered from a person between 18 and 65 years old who received the Ad26.COV2.S COVID-19 vaccine or a placebo. This chain's CDR3 is CASSPDWGPSTDTQYF. CDR3 sequence (DNA): TGTGCCAGCAGTCCGGACTGGGGTCCTAGCACAGATACGCAGTATTTT.